One sample yielded the 26 T cell receptor beta chains listed below, sequenced in a study of T-cell memory formation after mild COVID-19. MiXCR was run by TCRdb on the 5' RACE reads, yielding one entry per CDR3 protein. The data show about 130,000 distinct CDR3 sequences, 15% to 20% seen once. The specimen sequenced was PBMCs or a T cell subset sorted from them (not recorded which). The receptors come from an adult woman who had mild COVID-19 (a few samples of this study predate the infection). Cell type and time point are not known.

In this sample, this clonotype turned up a few times. CDR3 sequence reads: CAISEKGIENTEAFF. Written as DNA, the CDR3 is TGTGCCATCAGTGAGAAGGGGATCGAGAACACTGAAGCTTTCTTT. The chain recombines TRBV10-3 with TRBJ1-1, with D perhaps TRBD1 (5 bases). The CDR3 is 15 amino acids. Deletions cut 2 bases from V and 1 base from J, with 11 bases between. Germline CDR1 and CDR2: ENHRY and SYGVKD.

This clonotype has just a few counts. The chain has TRBV15 and TRBJ1-2; D is possibly TRBD1 (6 bases). V was cut by 3 bases and J by 3 bases, with 8 bases left in between. The CDR3 totals 13 residues. Germline CDR1 and CDR2: LNHNV and YYDKDF (reference sequence). The CDR3 DNA reads TGTGCCACCAGCAGCAGGGGATACTATGGCTACACCTTC. Amino acids: CATSSRGYYGYTF. Complete variable domain (other parts from reference TRBV15 and TRBJ1-2): DAMVIQNPRYQVTQFGKPVTLSCSQTLNHNVMYWYQQKSSQAPKLLFHYYDKDFNNEADTPDNFQSRRPNTSFCFLDIRSPGLGDTAMYLCATSSRGYYGYTFGSGTRLTVV.

This clonotype occurred a few times. The rearrangement uses TRBV6-5 and TRBJ2-7; 7 nucleotides line up with TRBD1. The CDR3 covers 14 residues. Germline CDR1 MNHEY, CDR2 SVGAGI. Trimming cost V 6 bases and J 1 base; bases outside gene matches: 6. In DNA, the CDR3 is TGTGCCAGCAGATTAACAGGGGATTCCTACGAGCAGTACTTC. As protein: CASRLTGDSYEQYF.

The sample holds a few counts of this clonotype. This chain connects TRBV9 to TRBJ2-3, with a possible D match to TRBD2 (5 bases). There are 14 residues in the CDR3. From germline, CDR1 is SGDLS and CDR2 YYNGEE. Deletions cut 3 bases from V and 0 bases from J, with 8 bases between. Here the CDR3 DNA reads TGTGCCAGCAGCGCCCAGCGGAGCACAGATACGCAGTATTTT. It yields the protein CASSAQRSTDTQYF.

This clonotype came up a few times. The chain links TRBV20-1 to TRBJ2-2, with D perhaps TRBD2 (5 bases). The CDR3 spans 13 residues. Per the germline V gene, CDR1 is DFQATT and CDR2 is SNEGSKA (reference sequence). V lost 3 bases, J lost 4 bases, and 9 bases lay in between. The DNA for the CDR3 is TGCAGTGCTAGGGAGGTCGTCACCGGGGAGCTGTTTTTT. It yields the protein CSAREVVTGELFF.

This clonotype was recorded a few times. This chain's CDR3 is CASRATGTGLQETQYF. As DNA, the CDR3 is TGTGCCAGCAGAGCCACCGGGACAGGGCTACAAGAGACCCAGTACTTC. V usage is TRBV12-3 or TRBV12-4 and J usage is TRBJ2-5; 9 bases map to TRBD1. V gave up 6 bases and J gave up 2 bases; unmatched junction bases: 10. The CDR3 extends over 16 amino acids.

This clonotype was detected only a few times. The gene calls are TRBV12-3 or TRBV12-4 and TRBJ2-1; a possible D gene is TRBD1 (6 bases). The ends were cut back, 2 bases at V and 4 bases at J, with 15 bases in the middle. The CDR3 is 16 amino acids. The chain's CDR3 is CASSLRTARTYNEQFF. Here the CDR3 DNA reads TGTGCCAGCAGTTTAAGGACAGCCCGCACATACAATGAGCAGTTCTTC.

The CDR3 DNA is TGTGCCAGCAGCTTGGGGTCTGAGCTGAGGTGGTTCTTC. The encoded protein is CASSLGSELRWFF. The rearrangement uses TRBV7-3 and TRBJ2-1; D gene ambiguous. Deletions cut 3 bases from V and 15 bases from J, with 18 bases between. The CDR3 spans 13 residues. Germline CDR1 is SGHTA and CDR2 is FQGTGA.

The gene calls are TRBV25-1 and TRBJ2-1; 8 nucleotides align to TRBD2. V trimming: 3 bases; J trimming: 6 bases; junction bases outside the gene matches: 7. The CDR3 spans 15 residues. Looked up from germline, CDR1 is MGHDK and CDR2 is SYGVNS. CDR3 bases: TGTGCCAGCAGTGAGACAGGTCGGGGGGGCAATGAGCAGTTCTTC. Protein: CASSETGRGGNEQFF.

This chain joins TRBV6-5 and TRBJ2-1; 10 bases are shared with TRBD1. The CDR3 contains 16 residues. The junction had 7 bases not matched to a gene; V was cut back by 6 bases and J by 2 bases. Germline CDR1 is MNHEY and CDR2 is SVGAGI. CDR3 nucleotides: TGTGCCAGCAGATTAAGAGGGACAGGGGCCTACAATGAGCAGTTCTTC. Its protein is CASRLRGTGAYNEQFF.

The chain carries TRBV4-1 and TRBJ1-1; TRBD1 matches 8 bases. The CDR3 length is 16 residues. CDR1 and CDR2 from the germline V gene are MGHRA and YSYEKL. V was clipped by 5 bases and J by 0 bases; unmatched bases: 8. The CDR3 DNA sequence: TGCGCCAGCAGCAGTGGGACAGGCCCTATGAACACTGAAGCTTTCTTT. Translation gives CASSSGTGPMNTEAFF.

This clonotype occurred a few times. This chain joins TRBV5-6 and TRBJ2-5, with D possibly matching TRBD1 (6 bases). From germline, CDR1 is SGHDT and CDR2 YYEEEE. There are 13 residues in the CDR3. V was pared by 4 bases and J by 5 bases, with 12 bases between. CDR3 protein: CASSTPGAETQYF. For the CDR3, the DNA is TGTGCCAGCAGCACCCCAGGGGCTGAGACCCAGTACTTC.

The rearrangement uses TRBV7-2 and TRBJ2-7, with 9 bases lining up with TRBD1. In germline, CDR1 is SGHTA, CDR2 FQGNSA. The CDR3 consists of 16 residues. V shed 4 bases and J 3 bases; nucleotides not matched to a gene: 10. This chain's CDR3 is CASSSPPGQGFYEQYF. The CDR3 DNA follows: TGTGCCAGCAGCTCCCCTCCGGGACAGGGATTCTACGAGCAGTACTTC.

This clonotype was found a few times. The gene calls are TRBV6-2 or TRBV6-3 and TRBJ2-1; 11 nucleotides agree with TRBD2. The length of the CDR3 is 18 residues. Trimming took 4 bases from V and 0 from J; bases not matched to a gene: 8. The germline gives CDR1 MNHEY, CDR2 SVGEGT. The CDR3 DNA follows: TGTGCCAGCAGTTCCCCCCGGACTAGCGGGTACTCCTACAATGAGCAGTTCTTC. This codes for CASSSPRTSGYSYNEQFF.

The rearrangement links TRBV9 to TRBJ1-6, with D uncertain. Germline CDR1 reads SGDLS; CDR2 reads YYNGEE. Trimming removed 0 bases from V and 10 bases from J, with 14 bases in between. The CDR3 extends over 15 amino acids. CDR3: CASSVAPEVGSPLHF. The DNA for the CDR3 is TGTGCCAGCAGCGTAGCTCCGGAGGTCGGATCACCCCTCCACTTT. The variable domain in full, completed from reference TRBV9 and TRBJ1-6, reads DSGVTQTPKHLITATGQRVTLRCSPRSGDLSVYWYQQSLDQGLQFLIQYYNGEERAKGNILERFSAQQFPDLHSELNLSSLELGDSALYFCASSVAPEVGSPLHFGNGTRLTVT.

This clonotype was detected a few times. V and J are TRBV6-5 and TRBJ2-7; possible D gene TRBD1, 6 bases. Germline CDR1 and CDR2: MNHEY and SVGAGI. The CDR3 totals 13 residues. Trimming left V 7 bases short and J 2 bases short, with 12 bases between. The CDR3 region is CASKRGTPYEQYF. The CDR3 DNA sequence: TGTGCCAGCAAGAGGGGGACACCCTACGAGCAGTACTTC.

The V gene is TRBV3-1, the J gene TRBJ2-5, with a possible D match to TRBD1 (5 bases). Germline V gene data show CDR1 as LGHDT and CDR2 as YNNKEL (reference sequence). This CDR3 has 14 amino acids. Trimming took 6 bases from V and 0 from J, leaving 11 bases between them. CDR3 in DNA: TGTGCCAGCAGACTGACAGCGTACCAAGAGACCCAGTACTTC. It translates to CASRLTAYQETQYF.

Only a few counts were recorded for this clonotype. The chain is built from TRBV4-2 and TRBJ1-5, with 8 nucleotides matching TRBD1. J lost 2 bases, V lost 0 bases, and 3 bases had no gene match. Germline CDR1 LGHNA, CDR2 YNFKEQ. The CDR3 contains 16 residues. CDR3 in DNA: TGTGCCAGCAGCCAAGATCTGACAGGGGGCAATCAGCCCCAGCATTTT. It yields the protein CASSQDLTGGNQPQHF.

This chain connects TRBV7-6 to TRBJ2-1; 9 bases are a match to TRBD2. The CDR3 is 17 residues long. Looked up from germline, CDR1 is SGHVS and CDR2 is FNYEAQ. J was trimmed by 4 bases and V by 7 bases; bases with no gene match: 14. The CDR3 spells CASNRGRGGRGYNEQFF. CDR3 sequence (DNA): TGTGCCAGCAACCGCGGGCGGGGGGGCCGAGGTTACAATGAGCAGTTCTTC.

This clonotype was seen a few times. The V and J genes are TRBV15 and TRBJ2-7, with D tentatively TRBD1 (6 bases). CDR3 size: 15 residues. Deletions cut 4 bases from V and 5 bases from J, with 18 bases between. Per germline, CDR1 LNHNV and CDR2 YYDKDF (reference sequence). In DNA, the CDR3 is TGTGCCACCAGCACAGATTGGACAGTGTACAACGAGCAGTACTTC. This encodes CATSTDWTVYNEQYF.

This clonotype turned up a few times. The chain is built from TRBV6-5 and TRBJ1-1; no clear D gene. Germline V gene lookup returns CDR1 MNHEY and CDR2 SVGAGI. V was trimmed by 5 bases and J by 1 base, leaving 11 bases between them. The CDR3 is 14 amino acids. The CDR3 protein is CASSPAWGNTEAFF. The CDR3 bases are TGTGCCAGCAGTCCGGCTTGGGGGAACACTGAAGCTTTCTTT.

This clonotype was seen a few times. This chain connects TRBV2 to TRBJ2-3; no clear D gene. Germline V gives CDR1 SNHLY, CDR2 FYNNEI. This CDR3 region has 14 residues. Trimming shortened V by 6 bases and J by 0 bases, and 10 bases separated the two germline ends. This chain's CDR3 is CASRKWGSTDTQYF. The DNA for the CDR3 is TGTGCCAGCAGAAAGTGGGGAAGCACAGATACGCAGTATTTT.

This clonotype was counted a few times. V and J are TRBV5-4 and TRBJ2-2; 8 positions match TRBD2. With 7 bases clipped from V and 0 bases from J, the junction kept 5 bases outside the gene matches. Germline values: CDR1 SGHNT, CDR2 YYREEE (reference sequence). This CDR3 contains 15 residues. The CDR3 sequence is CASAAGEPNTGELFF. The CDR3 coding sequence is TGTGCCAGCGCAGCGGGAGAACCGAACACCGGGGAGCTGTTTTTT.

CDR3 nucleotide sequence: TGTGCCACCAGTGATGACAGGGGGACTCAGCCCCAGCATTTT. This gives the protein CATSDDRGTQPQHF. This chain joins TRBV24-1 and TRBJ1-5; 9 bases match TRBD1. Per germline, CDR1 KGHDR and CDR2 SFDVKD. V lost 3 bases to trimming and J lost 6 bases; unmatched junction nucleotides: 2. CDR3 length: 14 amino acids.

This clonotype was seen only a few times. The rearrangement links TRBV6-1 to TRBJ2-1; D may correspond to TRBD1 or TRBD2 (5 bases each). Trimming removed 2 bases at V and 4 bases at J, with 9 bases between. Germline lookup yields CDR1 MNHNS and CDR2 SASEGT. This CDR3 spans 14 amino acids. Here the CDR3 DNA reads TGTGCCAGCAGTGAATTGGGACGGTACAATGAGCAGTTCTTC. Translation: CASSELGRYNEQFF.

Only a few counts were recorded for this clonotype. V gene TRBV4-1 combines with J gene TRBJ1-2; D remains ambiguous. The V gene lost 0 bases and the J gene lost 5 bases, with 7 bases spanning the gap. The CDR3 spans 13 residues. The V gene's germline CDR1 is MGHRA and CDR2 YSYEKL. The CDR3 DNA reads TGCGCCAGCAGCCAAGAACCAGGTTATGGCTACACCTTC. Translated: CASSQEPGYGYTF.